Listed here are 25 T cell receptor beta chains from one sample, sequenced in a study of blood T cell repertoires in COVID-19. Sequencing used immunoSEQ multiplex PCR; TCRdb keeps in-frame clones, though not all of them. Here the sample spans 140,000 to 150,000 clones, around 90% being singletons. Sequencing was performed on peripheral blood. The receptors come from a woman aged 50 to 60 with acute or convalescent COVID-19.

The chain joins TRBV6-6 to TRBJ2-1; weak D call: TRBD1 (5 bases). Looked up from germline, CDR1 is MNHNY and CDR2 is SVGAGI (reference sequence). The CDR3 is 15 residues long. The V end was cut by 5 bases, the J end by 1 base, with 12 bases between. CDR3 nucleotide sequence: TGTGCCAGCAGTCCGACAGCAATATCCTACAATGAGCAGTTCTTC. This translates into CASSPTAISYNEQFF.

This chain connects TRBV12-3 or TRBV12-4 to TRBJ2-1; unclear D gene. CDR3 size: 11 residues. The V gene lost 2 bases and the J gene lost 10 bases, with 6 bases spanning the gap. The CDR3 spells CASSLLIEQFF. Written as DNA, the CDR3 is TGTGCCAGCAGTTTATTAATCGAGCAGTTCTTC.

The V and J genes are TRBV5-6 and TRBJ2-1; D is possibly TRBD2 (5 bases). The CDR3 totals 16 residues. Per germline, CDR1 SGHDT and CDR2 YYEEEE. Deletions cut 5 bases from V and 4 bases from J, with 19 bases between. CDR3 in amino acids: CASSNRRLVIYNEQFF. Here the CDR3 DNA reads TGTGCCAGCAGTAATAGGAGGCTAGTTATATACAATGAGCAGTTCTTC.

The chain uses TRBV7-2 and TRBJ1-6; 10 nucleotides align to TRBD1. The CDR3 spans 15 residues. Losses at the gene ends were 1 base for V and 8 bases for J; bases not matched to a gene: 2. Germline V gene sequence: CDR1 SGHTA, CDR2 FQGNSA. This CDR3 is CASSLGGQGHSPLHF. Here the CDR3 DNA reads TGTGCCAGCAGCTTAGGGGGACAGGGGCATTCACCCCTCCACTTT.

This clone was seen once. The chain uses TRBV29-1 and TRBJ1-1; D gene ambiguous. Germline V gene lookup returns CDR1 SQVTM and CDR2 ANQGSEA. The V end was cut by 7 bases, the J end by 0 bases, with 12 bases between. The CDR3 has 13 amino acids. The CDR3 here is CSASTGMNTEAFF. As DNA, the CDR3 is TGCAGCGCAAGTACGGGGATGAACACTGAAGCTTTCTTT.

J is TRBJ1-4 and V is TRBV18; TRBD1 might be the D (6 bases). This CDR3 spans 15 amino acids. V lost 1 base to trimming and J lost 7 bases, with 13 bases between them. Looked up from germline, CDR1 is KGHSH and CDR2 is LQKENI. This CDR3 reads CASSPLDRGGEKLFF. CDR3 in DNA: TGTGCCAGCTCACCACTAGACCGAGGGGGTGAAAAACTGTTTTTT.

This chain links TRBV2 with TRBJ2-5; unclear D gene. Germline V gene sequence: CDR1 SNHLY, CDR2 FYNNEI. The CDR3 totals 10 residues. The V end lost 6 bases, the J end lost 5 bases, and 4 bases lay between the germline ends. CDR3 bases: TGTGCCAGCAGCGAGGAGACCCAGTACTTC. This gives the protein CASSEETQYF. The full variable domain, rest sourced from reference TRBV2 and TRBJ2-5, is EPEVTQTPSHQVTQMGQEVILRCVPISNHLYFYWYRQILGQKVEFLVSFYNNEISEKSEIFDDQFSVERPDGSNFTLKIRSTKLEDSAMYFCASSEETQYFGPGTRLLVL.

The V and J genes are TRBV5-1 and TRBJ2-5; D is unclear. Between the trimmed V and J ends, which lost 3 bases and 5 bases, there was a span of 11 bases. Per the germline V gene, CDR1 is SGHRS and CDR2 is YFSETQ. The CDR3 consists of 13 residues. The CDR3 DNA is TGCGCCAGCAGCTCAGGAAACTTGGAGACCCAGTACTTC. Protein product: CASSSGNLETQYF.

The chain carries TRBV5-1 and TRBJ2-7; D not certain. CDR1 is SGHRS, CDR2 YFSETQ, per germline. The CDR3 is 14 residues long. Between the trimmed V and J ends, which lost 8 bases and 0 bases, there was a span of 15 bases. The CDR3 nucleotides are TGCGCCAGTAGCCCTGACACGTCCTCCTACGAGCAGTACTTC. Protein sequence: CASSPDTSSYEQYF.

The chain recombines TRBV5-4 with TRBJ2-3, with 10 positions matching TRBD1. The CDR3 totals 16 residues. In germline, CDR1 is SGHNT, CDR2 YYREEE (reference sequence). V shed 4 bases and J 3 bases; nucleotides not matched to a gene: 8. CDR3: CASSPTGGVRTDTQYF. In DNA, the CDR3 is TGTGCCAGCAGCCCGACAGGGGGCGTTAGAACAGATACGCAGTATTTT.

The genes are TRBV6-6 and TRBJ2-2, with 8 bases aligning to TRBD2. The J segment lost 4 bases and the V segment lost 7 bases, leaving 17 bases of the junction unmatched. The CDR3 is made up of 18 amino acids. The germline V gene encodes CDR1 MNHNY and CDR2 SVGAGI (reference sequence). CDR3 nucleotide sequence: TGTGCCAGCATTCGTATTACGGCGGGGGGCCAGGGCACCGGGGAGCTGTTTTTT. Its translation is CASIRITAGGQGTGELFF.

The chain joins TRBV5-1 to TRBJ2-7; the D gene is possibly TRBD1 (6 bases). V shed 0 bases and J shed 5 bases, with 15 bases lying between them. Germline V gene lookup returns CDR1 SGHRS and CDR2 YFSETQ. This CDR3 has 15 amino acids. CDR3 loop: CASSLVVQGRDEQYF. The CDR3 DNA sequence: TGCGCCAGCAGCTTGGTGGTACAGGGCCGGGACGAGCAGTACTTC.

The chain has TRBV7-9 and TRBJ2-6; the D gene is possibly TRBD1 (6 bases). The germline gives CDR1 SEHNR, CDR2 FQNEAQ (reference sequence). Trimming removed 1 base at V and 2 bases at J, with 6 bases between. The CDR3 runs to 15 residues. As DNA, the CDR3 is TGTGCCAGCAGCTTAGGGGGGCCTGGGGCCAACGTCCTGACTTTC. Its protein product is CASSLGGPGANVLTF.

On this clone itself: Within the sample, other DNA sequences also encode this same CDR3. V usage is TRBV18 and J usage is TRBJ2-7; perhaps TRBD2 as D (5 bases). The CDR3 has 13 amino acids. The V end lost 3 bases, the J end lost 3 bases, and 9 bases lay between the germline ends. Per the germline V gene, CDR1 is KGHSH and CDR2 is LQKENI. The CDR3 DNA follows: TGTGCCAGCTCACCGGCAGGAGGCTACGAGCAGTACTTC. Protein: CASSPAGGYEQYF.

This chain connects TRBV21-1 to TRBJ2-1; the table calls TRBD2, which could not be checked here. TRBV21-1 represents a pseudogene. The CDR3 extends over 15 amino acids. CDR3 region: CASTWRGPAYNEQFF. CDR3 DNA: TGTGCCAGCACATGGAGGGGCCCTGCCTACAATGAGCAGTTCTTC.

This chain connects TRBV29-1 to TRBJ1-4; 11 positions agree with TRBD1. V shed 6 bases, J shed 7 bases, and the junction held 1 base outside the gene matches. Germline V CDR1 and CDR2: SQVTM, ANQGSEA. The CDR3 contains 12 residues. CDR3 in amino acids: CSVGTGGEKLFF. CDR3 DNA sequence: TGCAGCGTGGGGACAGGGGGTGAAAAACTGTTTTTT.

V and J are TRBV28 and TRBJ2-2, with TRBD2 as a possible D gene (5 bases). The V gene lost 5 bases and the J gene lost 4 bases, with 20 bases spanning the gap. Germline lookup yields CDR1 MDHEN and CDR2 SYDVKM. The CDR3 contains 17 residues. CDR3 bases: TGTGCCAGCAGTCCCCCCAGAGGGATTTGGGCCACCGGGGAGCTGTTTTTT. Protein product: CASSPPRGIWATGELFF.

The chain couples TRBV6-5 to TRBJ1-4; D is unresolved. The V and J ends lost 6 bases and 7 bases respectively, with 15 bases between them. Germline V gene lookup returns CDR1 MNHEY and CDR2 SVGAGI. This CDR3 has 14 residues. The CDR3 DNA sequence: TGTGCCAGCAGAGCTACAGTGTCGGCTGAAAAACTGTTTTTT. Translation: CASRATVSAEKLFF.

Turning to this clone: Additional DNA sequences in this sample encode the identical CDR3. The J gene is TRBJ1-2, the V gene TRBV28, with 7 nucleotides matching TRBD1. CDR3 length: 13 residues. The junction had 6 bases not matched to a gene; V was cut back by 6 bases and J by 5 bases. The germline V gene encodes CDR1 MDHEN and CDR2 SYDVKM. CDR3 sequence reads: CASSSGTAYGYTF. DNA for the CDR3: TGTGCCAGCAGCTCCGGGACAGCATATGGCTACACCTTC.

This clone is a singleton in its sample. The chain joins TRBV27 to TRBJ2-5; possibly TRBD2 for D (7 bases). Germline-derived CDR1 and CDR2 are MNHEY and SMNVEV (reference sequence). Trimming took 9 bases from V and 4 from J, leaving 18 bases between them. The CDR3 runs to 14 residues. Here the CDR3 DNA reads TGTGCCAGGATGATAGGGGGAGGGGCAGAGACCCAGTACTTC. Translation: CARMIGGGAETQYF.

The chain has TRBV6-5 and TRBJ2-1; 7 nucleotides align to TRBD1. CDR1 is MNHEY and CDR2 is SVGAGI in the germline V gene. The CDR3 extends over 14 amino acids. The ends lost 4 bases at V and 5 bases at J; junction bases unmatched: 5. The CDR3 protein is CASSLQGTHNEQFF. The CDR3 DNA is TGTGCCAGCAGTTTACAGGGGACCCACAATGAGCAGTTCTTC.

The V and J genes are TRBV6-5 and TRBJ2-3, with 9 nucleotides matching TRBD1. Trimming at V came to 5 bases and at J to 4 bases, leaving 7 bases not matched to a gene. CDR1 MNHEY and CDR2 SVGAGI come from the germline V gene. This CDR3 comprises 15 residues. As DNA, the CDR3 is TGTGCCAGCAGTCCCGGGACAGGGTATTCAGATACGCAGTATTTT. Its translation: CASSPGTGYSDTQYF.

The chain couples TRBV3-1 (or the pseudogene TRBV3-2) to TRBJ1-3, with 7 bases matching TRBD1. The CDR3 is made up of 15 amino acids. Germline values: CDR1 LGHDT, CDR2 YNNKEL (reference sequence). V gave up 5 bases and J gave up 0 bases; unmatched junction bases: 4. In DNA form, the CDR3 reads TGTGCCAGCAGCATCGGGACAGTCTCTGGAAACACCATATATTTT. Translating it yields CASSIGTVSGNTIYF.

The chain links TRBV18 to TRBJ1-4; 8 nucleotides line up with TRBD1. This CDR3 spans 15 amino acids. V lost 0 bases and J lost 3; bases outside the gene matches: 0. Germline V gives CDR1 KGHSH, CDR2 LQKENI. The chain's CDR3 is CASSPPGQANEKLFF. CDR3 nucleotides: TGTGCCAGCTCACCACCGGGACAGGCTAATGAAAAACTGTTTTTT.

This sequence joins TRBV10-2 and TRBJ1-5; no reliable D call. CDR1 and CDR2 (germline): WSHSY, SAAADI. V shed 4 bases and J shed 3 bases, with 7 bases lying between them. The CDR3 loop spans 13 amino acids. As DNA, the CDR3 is TGCGCCAGCAGTGTGGGCGACAATCAGCCCCAGCATTTT. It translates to CASSVGDNQPQHF.